Listed below are T cell receptor beta chains from one sample, sequenced in a study of T-cell memory formation after mild COVID-19. TCRdb re-called the 5' RACE reads with MiXCR, one entry per CDR3 protein. Counted here are 250,000 to 350,000 distinct CDR3 sequences, 15% to 20% occurring once; the ten biggest clones make up approximately 25%. Sequenced: PBMCs or a T cell subset sorted from them (not recorded which). Every receptor here comes from a man aged 18 to 30 who had mild COVID-19 (a few samples of this study predate the infection). Cell type and time point are not known. CDR3s include the opening cysteine and the closing phenylalanine or tryptophan. D genes are given only for firm matches. A clone size is listed for some rows: how often the clone was seen (once, few, many), or a class if it is expanded.

D gene,V gene,clone size,J gene,CDR3 protein,CDR3 DNA
NA,TRBV3-1,many,TRBJ1-4,CASSQEGEKLFF,TGTGCCAGCAGCCAAGAAGGGGAAAAACTGTTTTTT
NA,TRBV27,many,TRBJ1-2,CASSDARGNYGYTF,TGTGCCAGCAGTGACGCGCGTGGAAACTATGGCTACACCTTC
NA,TRBV9,NA,TRBJ2-2,CASSVEMGLSTGELFF,TGTGCCAGCAGCGTAGAGATGGGGCTTAGCACCGGGGAGCTGTTTTTT
TRBD2,TRBV7-8,NA,TRBJ2-1,CASSLDVGRIGLNEQFF,TGTGCCAGCAGCTTAGACGTCGGGAGGATAGGGCTAAATGAGCAGTTCTTC
NA,TRBV20-1,few,TRBJ2-3,CSATLVYRDTQYF,TGCAGTGCTACACTAGTCTATCGAGATACGCAGTATTTT
NA,TRBV4-3,NA,TRBJ2-2,CASSQAGYTGELFF,TGCGCCAGCAGCCAAGCAGGGTACACCGGGGAGCTGTTTTTT
TRBD1,TRBV29-1,NA,TRBJ1-4,CSVGGGTGKLFF,TGCAGCGTTGGAGGGGGCACTGGTAAACTGTTTTTT
NA,TRBV12-3/TRBV12-4,few,TRBJ1-4,CASSSRATNEKLFF,TGTGCCAGCAGTTCCCGGGCAACTAATGAAAAACTGTTTTTT
TRBD1,TRBV7-7,NA,TRBJ2-1,CASSLEVWTGSSQSSYNEQFF,TGTGCCAGCAGCTTAGAGGTGTGGACAGGGTCTTCGCAGAGCTCCTACAATGAGCAGTTCTTC
NA,TRBV6-5,many,TRBJ1-6,CASSYSQGFGSPLHF,TGTGCCAGCAGTTACAGTCAGGGCTTTGGTTCACCCCTCCACTTT
NA,TRBV12-3/TRBV12-4,few,TRBJ2-2,CASRAGHTGELFF,TGTGCCAGCAGGGCAGGACACACCGGGGAGCTGTTTTTT
TRBD1,TRBV9,NA,TRBJ1-1,CASSVGTGNTEAFF,TGTGCCAGCAGCGTCGGGACAGGGAACACTGAAGCTTTCTTT
NA,TRBV4-1,NA,TRBJ2-3,CASSQGRGPWDTQYF,TGCGCCAGCAGCCAGGGGCGGGGACCCTGGGATACGCAGTATTTT
TRBD1,TRBV12-3/TRBV12-4,NA,TRBJ1-5,CASSRDREAQPQHF,TGTGCCAGCAGTCGAGACAGGGAGGCTCAGCCCCAGCATTTT
TRBD2,TRBV6-5,NA,TRBJ2-5,CASSYSSSGGQETQYF,TGTGCCAGCAGTTACTCGTCTAGCGGGGGTCAAGAGACCCAGTACTTC
TRBD1,TRBV6-5,few,TRBJ1-1,CASRTGQGGWDTEAFF,TGTGCCAGCAGAACCGGACAGGGGGGATGGGACACTGAAGCTTTCTTT
NA,TRBV7-2,few,TRBJ2-5,CASRVGWGVETQYF,TGTGCCAGCAGAGTAGGGTGGGGAGTAGAGACCCAGTACTTC
NA,TRBV5-1,NA,TRBJ1-6,CASSLAQLDNSPLHF,TGCGCCAGCAGCTTGGCGCAGCTTGATAATTCACCCCTCCACTTT
TRBD2,TRBV20-1,few,TRBJ2-3,CSARDYAAGTNTDTQYF,TGCAGTGCTAGAGACTACGCAGCGGGGACGAACACAGATACGCAGTATTTT
TRBD1,TRBV9,few,TRBJ2-5,CASSGTVETQYF,TGTGCCAGCAGTGGGACAGTCGAGACCCAGTACTTC
NA,TRBV6-1,NA,TRBJ2-3,CASSGTYSDTQYF,TGTGCCAGCAGCGGGACGTACTCAGATACGCAGTATTTT
TRBD1,TRBV5-1,few,TRBJ1-4,CASSRPGTGNEKLFF,TGCGCCAGCAGCCGACCAGGGACAGGGAATGAAAAACTGTTTTTT
NA,TRBV15,few,TRBJ2-1,CATARQSSYNEQFF,TGTGCCACCGCCAGGCAGTCCTCCTACAATGAGCAGTTCTTC
NA,TRBV5-6,few,TRBJ1-5,CASSLGAIQPQHF,TGTGCCAGCAGCTTGGGGGCTATTCAGCCCCAGCATTTT
NA,TRBV7-8,few,TRBJ2-2,CASSLTGPRSGELFF,TGTGCCAGCAGCCTAACGGGACCAAGGAGCGGGGAGCTGTTTTTT
NA,TRBV6-4,few,TRBJ2-3,CASSDSHAATDTQYF,TGTGCCAGCAGTGACAGTCATGCGGCGACAGATACGCAGTATTTT
NA,TRBV6-6,few,TRBJ1-1,CASSLDNEAFF,TGTGCCAGCAGCCTTGACAATGAAGCTTTCTTT
TRBD2,TRBV5-1,many,TRBJ2-3,CASSLATSGGTDTQYF,TGCGCCAGCAGCTTGGCTACTAGCGGGGGAACAGATACGCAGTATTTT
NA,TRBV12-3/TRBV12-4,few,TRBJ1-2,CASSLDRDYRYTF,TGTGCCAGCAGTTTAGATAGGGACTATCGCTACACCTTC
NA,TRBV6-5,NA,TRBJ2-1,CASSYSRQDRPFF,TGTGCCAGCAGTTACTCGAGACAGGATCGTCCGTTCTTC
NA,TRBV12-3/TRBV12-4,few,TRBJ1-2,CASSLYDRLGYTF,TGTGCCAGCAGTTTATATGATAGGCTTGGCTACACCTTC
NA,TRBV20-1,many,TRBJ2-5,CSASKETQYF,TGCAGTGCTTCCAAAGAGACCCAGTACTTC
NA,TRBV5-1,many,TRBJ2-7,CASRLWIRDDYEQYF,TGCGCCAGCAGATTATGGATCCGGGACGACTACGAGCAGTACTTC
NA,TRBV18,few,TRBJ1-1,CASSPPLYQGNTEAFF,TGTGCCAGCTCACCACCTCTCTACCAGGGGAACACTGAAGCTTTCTTT
TRBD2,TRBV5-1,NA,TRBJ2-3,CASSGGLMSTDTQYF,TGCGCCAGCAGCGGGGGACTAATGAGCACAGATACGCAGTATTTT
TRBD1,TRBV12-3/TRBV12-4,NA,TRBJ2-2,CASTPQQGAWAGELFF,TGTGCCAGCACTCCCCAACAGGGGGCATGGGCCGGGGAGCTGTTTTTT
NA,TRBV12-3/TRBV12-4,few,TRBJ1-1,CASIPWTGEVTEAFF,TGTGCCAGCATTCCCTGGACGGGGGAGGTCACTGAAGCTTTCTTT
NA,TRBV2,NA,TRBJ2-1,CASSEWYGTPNNEQFF,TGTGCCAGCAGTGAATGGTATGGGACCCCGAACAATGAGCAGTTCTTC
TRBD1,TRBV29-1,many,TRBJ2-7,CSVMTGGYEQYF,TGCAGCGTGATGACAGGGGGATACGAGCAGTACTTC
TRBD1,TRBV7-6,NA,TRBJ1-1,CASSAGQGDTEAFF,TGTGCCAGCAGCGCCGGACAGGGGGACACTGAAGCTTTCTTT
NA,TRBV29-1,few,TRBJ2-4,CSVVHVEDYLAKNIQYF,TGCAGCGTTGTCCACGTCGAGGACTATTTAGCCAAAAACATTCAGTACTTC
NA,TRBV6-5,NA,TRBJ2-7,CASSRELGYEQYF,TGTGCCAGCAGTCGGGAGTTGGGCTACGAGCAGTACTTC
NA,TRBV19,NA,TRBJ1-1,CASSAQRNTEAFF,TGTGCCAGTAGCGCCCAGAGGAACACTGAAGCTTTCTTT
NA,TRBV4-1,few,TRBJ2-1,CASSQGLAENNEQFF,TGCGCCAGCAGCCAAGGTTTGGCAGAGAACAATGAGCAGTTCTTC
TRBD2,TRBV5-1,NA,TRBJ2-7,CASSGLAGGREQYF,TGCGCCAGCAGCGGACTAGCGGGGGGGCGTGAGCAGTACTTC
NA,TRBV5-1,many,TRBJ2-5,CASSLSFQETQYF,TGCGCCAGCAGCTTGTCTTTCCAAGAGACCCAGTACTTC
TRBD1,TRBV4-3,NA,TRBJ1-1,CASSERGTGAPEAFF,TGCGCCAGCAGCGAAAGAGGGACAGGGGCCCCAGAGGCTTTCTTT
NA,TRBV7-7,few,TRBJ2-5,CASSLTGGQLETQYF,TGTGCTAGCAGCCTCACCGGCGGACAGTTGGAGACCCAGTACTTC
NA,TRBV9,few,TRBJ2-5,CASSVVGGSETQYF,TGTGCCAGCAGCGTGGTAGGGGGGAGCGAGACCCAGTACTTC
NA,TRBV6-2/TRBV6-3,few,TRBJ2-1,CASGVREQFF,TGTGCCAGCGGGGTTAGAGAGCAGTTCTTC
NA,TRBV12-3/TRBV12-4,NA,TRBJ2-2,CASSVTIPGELFF,TGTGCCAGCTCTGTAACAATCCCCGGGGAGCTGTTTTTT
TRBD2,TRBV5-1,NA,TRBJ2-3,CASSRSGLRGLAGTDTQYF,TGCGCCAGCAGCCGATCGGGTCTTAGGGGACTAGCGGGCACAGATACGCAGTATTTT
NA,TRBV27,many,TRBJ2-7,CASSLGPTGYYEQYF,TGTGCCAGCAGTTTAGGACCCACAGGCTACTACGAGCAGTACTTC
NA,TRBV20-1,NA,TRBJ2-3,CSARDWGIRVDTQYF,TGCAGTGCTAGAGATTGGGGGATACGTGTAGATACGCAGTATTTT
NA,TRBV12-3/TRBV12-4,NA,TRBJ1-2,CASSRGGTIDYGYTF,TGTGCCAGCAGTAGGGGGGGGACCATTGACTATGGCTACACCTTC
NA,TRBV7-9,few,TRBJ2-2,CASSLGFTGELFF,TGTGCCAGCAGCTTAGGTTTCACCGGGGAGCTGTTTTTT
TRBD1,TRBV4-1,many,TRBJ1-2,CASSQGKGRQGRDYGYTF,TGCGCCAGCAGCCAAGGAAAGGGACGACAGGGGAGGGACTATGGCTACACCTTC
NA,TRBV6-2/TRBV6-3,once,TRBJ1-1,CASSYTGENTEAFF,TGTGCCAGCAGTTACACAGGAGAGAACACTGAAGCTTTCTTT
NA,TRBV19,few,TRBJ2-5,CASSIGRVQETQYF,TGTGCCAGTAGTATTGGACGAGTCCAAGAGACCCAGTACTTC
NA,TRBV18,NA,TRBJ2-7,CASSPASGHEQYF,TGTGCCAGCTCACCGGCCTCGGGGCACGAGCAGTACTTC